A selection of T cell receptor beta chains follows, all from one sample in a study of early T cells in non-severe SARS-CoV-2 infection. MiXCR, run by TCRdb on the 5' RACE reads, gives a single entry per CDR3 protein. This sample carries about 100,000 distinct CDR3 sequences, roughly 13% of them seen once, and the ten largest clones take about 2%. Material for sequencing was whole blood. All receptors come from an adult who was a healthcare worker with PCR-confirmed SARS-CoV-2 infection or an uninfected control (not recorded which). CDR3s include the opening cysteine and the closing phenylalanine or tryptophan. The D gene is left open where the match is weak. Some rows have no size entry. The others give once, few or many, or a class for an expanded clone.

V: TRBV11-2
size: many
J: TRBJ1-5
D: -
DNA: TGTGCCAGCGGGATGGACAATCAGCCCCAGCATTTT
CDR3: CASGMDNQPQHF

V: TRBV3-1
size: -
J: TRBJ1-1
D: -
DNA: TGTGCCAGCGAACAGGGCCGAGAAGCTTTCTTT
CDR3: CASEQGREAFF

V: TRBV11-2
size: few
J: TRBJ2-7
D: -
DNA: TGTGCCAGCAGCTTAAGGGCAGGAGTCGACGAGCAGTACTTC
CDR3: CASSLRAGVDEQYF

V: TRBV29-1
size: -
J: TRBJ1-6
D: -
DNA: TGCAGCGCCAAAGATGAGGGATCACCCCTCCACTTT
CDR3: CSAKDEGSPLHF

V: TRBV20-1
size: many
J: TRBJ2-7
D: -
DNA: TGCAGTGCTACAATGTGGAGTGAGGAGCAGTACTTC
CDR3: CSATMWSEEQYF

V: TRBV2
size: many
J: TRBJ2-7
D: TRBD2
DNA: TGTGCCAGCAGTTCCCCCGCAGCGGGGGCCTACGAGCAGTACTTC
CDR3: CASSSPAAGAYEQYF

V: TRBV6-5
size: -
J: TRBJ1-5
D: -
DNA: TGTGCCAGCAGGAGGACACTCGATCAGCCCCAGCATTTT
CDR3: CASRRTLDQPQHF

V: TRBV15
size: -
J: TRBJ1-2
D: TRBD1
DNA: TGTGCCACCAGCAGAGGGACAGGGGCTGGCTACACCTTC
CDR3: CATSRGTGAGYTF

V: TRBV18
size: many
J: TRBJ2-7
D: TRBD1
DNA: TGTGCCAGCTCACCCGGACAGGGGGTCTACGAGCAGTACTTC
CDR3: CASSPGQGVYEQYF

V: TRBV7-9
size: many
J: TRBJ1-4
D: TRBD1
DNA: TGTGCCAGCAGCTCGCCGGGACAGGGATTTGAAAAACTGTTTTTT
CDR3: CASSSPGQGFEKLFF

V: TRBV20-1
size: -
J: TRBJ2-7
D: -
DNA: TGCAGTGCTATGGGACCAGGCGAGCAGTACTTC
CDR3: CSAMGPGEQYF

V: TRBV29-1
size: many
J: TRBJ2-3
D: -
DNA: TGCAGCGTCCAATACACAGATACGCAGTATTTT
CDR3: CSVQYTDTQYF

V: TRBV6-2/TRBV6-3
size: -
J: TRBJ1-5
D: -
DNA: TGTGCCAGCAGTCAGATGACCTATAGCAATCAGCCCCAGCATTTT
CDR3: CASSQMTYSNQPQHF

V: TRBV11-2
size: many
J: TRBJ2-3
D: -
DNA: TGTGCCAGCAGCTCCCGACCCGCCAGTTATCGCACAGATACGCAGTATTTT
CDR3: CASSSRPASYRTDTQYF

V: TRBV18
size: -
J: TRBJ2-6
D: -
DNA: TGTGCCAGCTCACCTCAAGTAATTCGCTCTGGGGCCAACGTCCTGACTTTC
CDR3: CASSPQVIRSGANVLTF

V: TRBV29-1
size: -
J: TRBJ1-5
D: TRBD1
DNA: TGCAGCGTGCTTGAGACAGGGGGCAGGCAGCCCCAGCATTTT
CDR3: CSVLETGGRQPQHF

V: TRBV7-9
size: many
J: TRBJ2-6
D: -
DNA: TGTGCCAGCAGCCACCTAGGGCCCAGGGGCTCTGGGGCCAACGTCCTGACTTTC
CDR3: CASSHLGPRGSGANVLTF

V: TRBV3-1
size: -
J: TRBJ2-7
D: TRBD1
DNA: TGTGCCAGCGGAACACAGGGGTCTTACGAGCAGTACTTC
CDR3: CASGTQGSYEQYF

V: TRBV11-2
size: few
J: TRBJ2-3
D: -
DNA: TGTGCCAGCAGCTCGGACCTAGGCCCCACAGATACGCAGTATTTT
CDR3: CASSSDLGPTDTQYF

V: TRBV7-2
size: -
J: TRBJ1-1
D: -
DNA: TGTGCCAGCAGCTTAAGTGAAGGAGCCACTGAAGCTTTCTTT
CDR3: CASSLSEGATEAFF

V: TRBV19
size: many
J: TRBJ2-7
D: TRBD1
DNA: TGTGCCAGTAGACTCACAGGGGGCGAGCAGTACTTC
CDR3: CASRLTGGEQYF

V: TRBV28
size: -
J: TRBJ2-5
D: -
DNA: TGTGCCAGCTCCGACCGGATTCGGACCCAGTACTTC
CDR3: CASSDRIRTQYF

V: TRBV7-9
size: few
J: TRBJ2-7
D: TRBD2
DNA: TGTGCCAGCAGCGTGGGGACTAGCGGTTATCGGGAGCAGTACTTC
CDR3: CASSVGTSGYREQYF

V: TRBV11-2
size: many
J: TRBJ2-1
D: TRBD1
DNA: TGTGCCAGCAGCTTAGAGGGACAGAGGAACAATGAGCAGTTCTTC
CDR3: CASSLEGQRNNEQFF

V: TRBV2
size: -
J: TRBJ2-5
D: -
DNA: TGTGCCAGCGGTGTCCAAGAGACCCAGTACTTC
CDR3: CASGVQETQYF

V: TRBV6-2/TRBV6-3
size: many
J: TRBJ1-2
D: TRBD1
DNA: TGTGCCAGCAGTGTTTCCGGGACAGGGATCTATGGCTACACCTTC
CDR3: CASSVSGTGIYGYTF